These T cell receptor beta chains were read from a single sample in a study of blood T cell repertoires in COVID-19. The method was immunoSEQ multiplex PCR; TCRdb's version includes in-frame clones alone and lacks a portion of them. Counted here are approximately 150,000 clones, 84% occurring once; the ten biggest clones make up roughly 7.3%. Sequenced: PBMCs or T cells enriched from blood (not recorded which). The receptors were gathered from a woman aged 50 to 65 who had recovered from COVID-19. Both conserved end residues are part of each CDR3. D genes are given only for firm matches. A clone size is listed for some rows: how often the clone was seen (once, few, many), or a class if it is expanded.

v_gene: TRBV6-2/TRBV6-3
j_gene: TRBJ2-4
abundance: .
d_gene: .
CDR3aa: CASSSSDLAKNIQYF
CDR3nt: TGTGCCAGCAGTTCGTCAGATTTAGCCAAAAACATTCAGTACTTC

v_gene: TRBV4-1
j_gene: TRBJ2-3
abundance: .
d_gene: TRBD2
CDR3aa: CASSQGPGTTPSTDTQYF
CDR3nt: TGCGCCAGCAGCCAAGGGCCAGGGACTACCCCAAGCACAGATACGCAGTATTTT

v_gene: TRBV5-1
j_gene: TRBJ2-4
abundance: .
d_gene: TRBD1
CDR3aa: CASSPGQGGNLAKNIQYF
CDR3nt: TGCGCCAGCAGCCCAGGACAGGGGGGAAACCTAGCCAAAAACATTCAGTACTTC

v_gene: TRBV19
j_gene: TRBJ2-7
abundance: few
d_gene: .
CDR3aa: CASGERSTTYEQYF
CDR3nt: TGTGCCAGTGGGGAGCGGTCGACCACCTACGAGCAGTACTTC

v_gene: TRBV5-4
j_gene: TRBJ2-2
abundance: once
d_gene: TRBD1
CDR3aa: CASSLPDRTNTGELFF
CDR3nt: TGTGCCAGCAGCTTGCCGGACAGGACAAACACCGGGGAGCTGTTTTTT

v_gene: TRBV24-1
j_gene: TRBJ2-7
abundance: .
d_gene: TRBD2
CDR3aa: CATSETGTSGQEQYF
CDR3nt: TGTGCCACCAGTGAGACAGGGACTAGCGGGCAAGAGCAGTACTTC

v_gene: TRBV19
j_gene: TRBJ2-5
abundance: .
d_gene: TRBD1
CDR3aa: CASSKDRPGQGTETQYF
CDR3nt: TGTGCCAGTAGTAAGGACCGCCCGGGACAGGGAACAGAGACCCAGTACTTC

v_gene: TRBV9
j_gene: TRBJ2-7
abundance: .
d_gene: .
CDR3aa: CASSVTGNGEQYF
CDR3nt: TGTGCCAGCAGCGTCACAGGAAACGGCGAGCAGTACTTC

v_gene: TRBV7-2
j_gene: TRBJ2-3
abundance: .
d_gene: TRBD2
CDR3aa: CASSPRTSGGAHTQYF
CDR3nt: TGTGCCAGCAGCCCTCGGACTAGCGGGGGGGCCCATACGCAGTATTTT

v_gene: TRBV11-3
j_gene: TRBJ2-3
abundance: .
d_gene: .
CDR3aa: CASSLGRGPSTDTQYF
CDR3nt: TGTGCCAGCAGCTTAGGGCGGGGTCCTAGCACAGATACGCAGTATTTT

v_gene: TRBV5-6
j_gene: TRBJ2-1
abundance: .
d_gene: TRBD2
CDR3aa: CASSLALAGWYNEQFF
CDR3nt: TGTGCCAGCAGCTTGGCTCTAGCGGGGTGGTACAATGAGCAGTTCTTC

v_gene: TRBV18
j_gene: TRBJ2-1
abundance: .
d_gene: .
CDR3aa: CASSPGVQGEQFF
CDR3nt: TGTGCCAGCTCACCGGGCGTGCAGGGTGAGCAGTTCTTC

v_gene: TRBV7-8
j_gene: TRBJ2-2
abundance: once
d_gene: .
CDR3aa: CASSLGRSNTGELFF
CDR3nt: TGTGCCAGCAGCTTAGGGAGGTCGAACACCGGGGAGCTGTTTTTT

v_gene: TRBV7-2
j_gene: TRBJ2-3
abundance: .
d_gene: TRBD2
CDR3aa: CASSVMGGTNTDTQYF
CDR3nt: TGTGCCAGCAGCGTAATGGGCGGGACTAACACAGATACGCAGTATTTT

v_gene: TRBV29-1
j_gene: TRBJ2-3
abundance: .
d_gene: .
CDR3aa: CSVARGSDTQYF
CDR3nt: TGCAGCGTCGCCAGAGGTTCAGATACGCAGTATTTT

v_gene: TRBV12-3/TRBV12-4
j_gene: TRBJ1-2
abundance: .
d_gene: .
CDR3aa: CASSWNRDYGYTF
CDR3nt: TGTGCCAGCTCTTGGAACAGGGACTATGGCTACACCTTC

v_gene: TRBV5-4
j_gene: TRBJ1-2
abundance: .
d_gene: .
CDR3aa: CASSFTGTAYGYTF
CDR3nt: TGTGCCAGCAGCTTTACCGGGACTGCCTATGGCTACACCTTC

v_gene: TRBV10-1
j_gene: TRBJ1-6
abundance: .
d_gene: .
CDR3aa: CAISGPHSYNSPLHF
CDR3nt: TGCGCCATCTCAGGCCCTCACTCCTATAATTCACCCCTCCACTTT

v_gene: TRBV28
j_gene: TRBJ2-1
abundance: .
d_gene: .
CDR3aa: CASSSGSKGTYNEQFF
CDR3nt: TGTGCCAGCAGTTCAGGGTCAAAGGGGACTTACAATGAGCAGTTCTTC

v_gene: TRBV7-7
j_gene: TRBJ2-3
abundance: .
d_gene: TRBD2
CDR3aa: CASSLGLAGDTQYF
CDR3nt: TGTGCTAGCAGCTTAGGGCTAGCGGGCGATACGCAGTATTTT

v_gene: TRBV19
j_gene: TRBJ1-6
abundance: .
d_gene: .
CDR3aa: CASRERLALHF
CDR3nt: TGTGCCAGTAGGGAGCGGCTGGCCCTCCACTTT

v_gene: TRBV18
j_gene: TRBJ1-1
abundance: once
d_gene: TRBD1
CDR3aa: CATTAKGTGYTEAFF
CDR3nt: TGTGCCACCACGGCGAAGGGGACAGGGTACACTGAAGCTTTCTTT

v_gene: TRBV11-2
j_gene: TRBJ2-4
abundance: .
d_gene: .
CDR3aa: CASNSGPGFAKNIQYF
CDR3nt: TGTGCCAGCAACTCCGGGCCAGGGTTTGCCAAAAACATTCAGTACTTC

v_gene: TRBV19
j_gene: TRBJ1-1
abundance: once
d_gene: .
CDR3aa: CASTGFKRDTEAFF
CDR3nt: TGTGCCAGTACGGGCTTTAAGAGGGACACTGAAGCTTTCTTT

v_gene: TRBV7-2
j_gene: TRBJ2-5
abundance: .
d_gene: .
CDR3aa: CASSLPGTSQETQYF
CDR3nt: TGTGCCAGCAGCCTCCCAGGGACATCCCAAGAGACCCAGTACTTC

v_gene: TRBV3-1/TRBV3-2
j_gene: TRBJ1-1
abundance: .
d_gene: .
CDR3aa: CASSQVRGRRDTEAFF
CDR3nt: TGTGCCAGCAGCCAAGTGCGGGGCAGGAGGGACACTGAAGCTTTCTTT

v_gene: TRBV25-1
j_gene: TRBJ1-2
abundance: .
d_gene: .
CDR3aa: CASSSSSNYGYTF
CDR3nt: TGTGCCAGCAGTTCCAGTTCTAACTATGGCTACACCTTC

v_gene: TRBV2
j_gene: TRBJ1-6
abundance: .
d_gene: .
CDR3aa: CASSEVPAGGLHF
CDR3nt: TGTGCCAGCAGTGAAGTCCCAGCCGGGGGTCTCCACTTT

v_gene: TRBV6-5
j_gene: TRBJ1-5
abundance: .
d_gene: .
CDR3aa: CASSYRQGNQPQHF
CDR3nt: TGTGCCAGCAGTTACCGGCAGGGGAATCAGCCCCAGCATTTT

v_gene: TRBV19
j_gene: TRBJ2-1
abundance: .
d_gene: TRBD1
CDR3aa: CASSQDGQGTKFF
CDR3nt: TGTGCCAGTAGTCAAGATGGACAGGGTACAAAGTTCTTC

v_gene: TRBV7-9
j_gene: TRBJ1-5
abundance: .
d_gene: .
CDR3aa: CASSTLGREDQPQHF
CDR3nt: TGTGCCAGCAGCACCCTGGGCAGGGAAGATCAGCCCCAGCATTTT

v_gene: TRBV3-1/TRBV3-2
j_gene: TRBJ2-3
abundance: .
d_gene: .
CDR3aa: CASSQSRKDTQYF
CDR3nt: TGTGCCAGCAGCCAGTCCAGGAAAGATACGCAGTATTTT

v_gene: TRBV7-9
j_gene: TRBJ1-2
abundance: .
d_gene: .
CDR3aa: CASSFQGLHYGYTF
CDR3nt: TGTGCCAGCAGCTTCCAGGGACTTCACTATGGCTACACCTTC